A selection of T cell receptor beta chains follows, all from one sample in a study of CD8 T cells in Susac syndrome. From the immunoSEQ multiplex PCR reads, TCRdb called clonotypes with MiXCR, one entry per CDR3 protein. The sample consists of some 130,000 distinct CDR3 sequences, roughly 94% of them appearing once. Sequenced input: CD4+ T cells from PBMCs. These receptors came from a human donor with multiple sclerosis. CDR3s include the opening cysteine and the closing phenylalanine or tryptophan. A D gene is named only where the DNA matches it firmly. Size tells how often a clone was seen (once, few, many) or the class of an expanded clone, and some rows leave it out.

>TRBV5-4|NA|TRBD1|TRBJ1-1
CASSLERGRNTEAFF
TGTGCCAGCAGCTTGGAAAGGGGGCGGAACACTGAAGCTTTCTTT
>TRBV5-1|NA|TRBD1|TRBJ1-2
CASSLDGTVAYGYTF
TGCGCCAGCAGCTTGGACGGGACAGTCGCCTATGGCTACACCTTC
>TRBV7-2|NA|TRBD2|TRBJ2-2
CASSSGLAGGRTGELFF
TGTGCCAGCAGCTCGGGATTAGCGGGGGGACGCACCGGGGAGCTGTTTTTT
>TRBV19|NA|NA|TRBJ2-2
CASTTLPGANTGELFF
TGTGCCAGTACCACCCTCCCTGGCGCGAACACCGGGGAGCTGTTTTTT
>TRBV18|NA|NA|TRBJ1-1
CASSQWTDGEAFF
TGTGCCAGCTCACAATGGACAGATGGTGAAGCTTTCTTT
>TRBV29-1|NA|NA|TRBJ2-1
CSVTRSYNEQFF
TGCAGCGTCACCCGGTCCTACAATGAGCAGTTCTTC
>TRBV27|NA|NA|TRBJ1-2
CASSLTGPNYGYTF
TGTGCCAGCAGTTTAACCGGGCCTAACTATGGCTACACCTTC
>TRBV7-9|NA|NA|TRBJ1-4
CASSPGAYEKLFF
TGTGCCAGCAGCCCCGGGGCCTATGAAAAACTGTTTTTT
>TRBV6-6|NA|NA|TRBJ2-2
CASIRGNTGELFF
TGTGCCAGCATTCGGGGAAACACCGGGGAGCTGTTTTTT
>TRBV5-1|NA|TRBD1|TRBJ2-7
CASSLPGQGVREQYF
TGCGCCAGCAGCTTACCGGGACAGGGGGTCCGCGAGCAGTACTTC
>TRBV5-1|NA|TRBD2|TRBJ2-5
CASSLAGGLAGAQETQYF
TGCGCCAGCAGCTTGGCCGGAGGACTAGCGGGGGCCCAAGAGACCCAGTACTTC
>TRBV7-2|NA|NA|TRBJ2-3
CASSARGDTQYF
TGTGCCAGCAGCGCCAGGGGTGATACGCAGTATTTT
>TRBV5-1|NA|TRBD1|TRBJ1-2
CASSLGTGRNGYTF
TGCGCCAGCAGCTTGGGGACAGGGAGGAATGGCTACACCTTC
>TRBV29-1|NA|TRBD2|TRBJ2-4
CSVRTSGNIQYF
TGCAGCGTCCGGACTAGCGGAAACATTCAGTACTTC
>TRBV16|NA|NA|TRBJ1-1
CASSPPGGAFF
TGTGCCAGCAGCCCCCCGGGGGGCGCTTTCTTT
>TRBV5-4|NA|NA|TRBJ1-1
CAGRVQWGAEAFF
TGTGCAGGGAGGGTACAGTGGGGTGCTGAAGCTTTCTTT
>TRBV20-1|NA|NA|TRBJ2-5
CSARDAVDKETQYF
TGCAGTGCTAGAGATGCGGTCGATAAAGAGACCCAGTACTTC
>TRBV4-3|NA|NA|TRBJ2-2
CASSQDLGTTGELFF
TGCGCCAGCAGCCAAGATCTCGGGACGACCGGGGAGCTGTTTTTT
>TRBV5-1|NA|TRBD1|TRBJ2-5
CASSLAIMSQGKKETQYF
TGCGCCAGCAGCTTGGCCATTATGTCACAGGGGAAAAAAGAGACCCAGTACTTC
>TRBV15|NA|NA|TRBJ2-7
CATSRDKAGVEQYF
TGTGCCACCAGCAGAGATAAGGCGGGTGTCGAGCAGTACTTC
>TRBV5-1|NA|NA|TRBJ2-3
CASSFERDTQYF
TGCGCCAGCAGCTTCGAAAGGGATACGCAGTATTTT
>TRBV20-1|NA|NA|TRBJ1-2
CSARDLRTAHYGYTF
TGCAGTGCTAGAGATCTCAGAACAGCCCACTATGGCTACACCTTC
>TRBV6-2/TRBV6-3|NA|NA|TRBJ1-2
CASSGEGPRYGYTF
TGTGCCAGCAGTGGTGAAGGGCCTAGGTATGGCTACACCTTC
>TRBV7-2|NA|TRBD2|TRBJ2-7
CASSLAWAGGRNEQYF
TGTGCCAGCAGCTTGGCTTGGGCGGGAGGAAGGAACGAGCAGTACTTC
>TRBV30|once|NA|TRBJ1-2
CAWTVTVGYTF
TGTGCCTGGACTGTGACAGTTGGCTACACCTTC
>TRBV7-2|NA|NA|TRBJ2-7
CASSFKGALGEQYF
TGTGCCAGCAGCTTTAAAGGGGCGTTGGGGGAGCAGTACTTC
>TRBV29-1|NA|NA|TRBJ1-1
CSVEGLLLTEAFF
TGCAGCGTTGAAGGCCTACTTCTCACTGAAGCTTTCTTT
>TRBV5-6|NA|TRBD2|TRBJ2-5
CASSLTSGRGETQYF
TGTGCCAGCAGCCTTACTAGCGGGAGAGGAGAGACCCAGTACTTC
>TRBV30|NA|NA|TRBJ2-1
CAWREVSSYNEQFF
TGTGCCTGGAGAGAGGTCAGCTCCTACAATGAGCAGTTCTTC
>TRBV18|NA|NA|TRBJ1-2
CASSPPGSYGYTF
TGTGCCAGCTCACCACCAGGGTCCTATGGCTACACCTTC
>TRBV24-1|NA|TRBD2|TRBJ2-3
CATSGTSGSTDTQYF
TGTGCCACCAGTGGGACTAGCGGGAGCACAGATACGCAGTATTTT
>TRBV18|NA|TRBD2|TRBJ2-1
CASSPPSGSSYNEQFF
TGTGCCAGCTCACCGCCTAGCGGGAGCTCCTACAATGAGCAGTTCTTC
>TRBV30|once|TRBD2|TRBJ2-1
CAWSPPLAGPYNEQFF
TGTGCCTGGAGCCCTCCCCTAGCGGGCCCATACAATGAGCAGTTCTTC
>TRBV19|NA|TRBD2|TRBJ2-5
CASSILSQAGGEETQYF
TGTGCCAGTAGTATACTATCCCAGGCGGGAGGAGAAGAGACCCAGTACTTC
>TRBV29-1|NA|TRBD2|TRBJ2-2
CSVETDPTSELFF
TGCAGCGTTGAGACAGACCCGACTAGCGAGCTGTTTTTT
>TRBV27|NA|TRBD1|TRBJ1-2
CASSFRRGPTPYGYTF
TGTGCCAGCAGCTTCCGAAGGGGGCCTACTCCCTATGGCTACACCTTC
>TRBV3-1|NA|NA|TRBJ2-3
CASSLPGAVDTQYF
TGTGCCAGCAGCCTCCCCGGTGCGGTAGATACGCAGTATTTT
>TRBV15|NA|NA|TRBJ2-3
CATSRAGEGTDTQYF
TGTGCCACCAGCAGAGCAGGGGAGGGCACGGATACGCAGTATTTT
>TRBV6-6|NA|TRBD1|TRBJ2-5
CASTPDRGSSQYF
TGTGCCAGCACCCCGGACAGGGGGAGTTCCCAGTACTTC
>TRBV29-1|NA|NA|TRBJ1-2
CSVRARISDYGYTF
TGCAGCGTGCGAGCAAGAATATCAGACTATGGCTACACCTTC
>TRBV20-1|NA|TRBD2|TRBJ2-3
CSASPLAGETDTQYF
TGCAGTGCTAGCCCCCTAGCGGGTGAAACAGATACGCAGTATTTT
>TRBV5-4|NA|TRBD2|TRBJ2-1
CASSLGGGLGFDNEQFF
TGTGCCAGCAGCTTGGGCGGGGGGCTAGGGTTCGACAATGAGCAGTTCTTC
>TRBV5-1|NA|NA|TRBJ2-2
CASSLGVFDGELFF
TGCGCCAGCAGCTTGGGAGTGTTTGACGGGGAGCTGTTTTTT
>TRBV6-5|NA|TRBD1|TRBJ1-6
CASSLDRGVSPLHF
TGTGCCAGCAGTCTGGACAGGGGGGTTTCACCCCTCCACTTT
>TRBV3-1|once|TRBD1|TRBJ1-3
CASTAGTDLSGNTIYF
TGTGCCAGCACAGCCGGGACAGACCTCTCTGGAAACACCATATATTTT
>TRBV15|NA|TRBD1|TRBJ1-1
CATSRAVWTGGTEAFF
TGTGCCACCAGCAGAGCCGTGTGGACAGGGGGCACTGAAGCTTTCTTT
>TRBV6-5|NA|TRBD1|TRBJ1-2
CASSYLDRGRNGYTF
TGTGCCAGCAGTTACCTGGACAGGGGAAGGAATGGCTACACCTTC
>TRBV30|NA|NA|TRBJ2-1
CAWSVAHNNEQFF
TGTGCCTGGAGTGTTGCGCACAACAATGAGCAGTTCTTC
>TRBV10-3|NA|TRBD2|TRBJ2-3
CAISVIAGSSTDTQYF
TGTGCCATCAGTGTCATAGCGGGATCTAGCACAGATACGCAGTATTTT
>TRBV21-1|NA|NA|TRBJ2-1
CASPGNQFF
TGTGCCAGCCCGGGGAACCAGTTCTTC
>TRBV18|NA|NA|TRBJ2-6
CASSPQRTTSGANVLTF
TGTGCCAGCTCACCACAACGGACCACCTCTGGGGCCAACGTCCTGACTTTC
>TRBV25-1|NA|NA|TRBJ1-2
CASSVDRTRGNYGYTF
TGTGCCAGCAGTGTCGACAGGACCCGTGGTAACTATGGCTACACCTTC
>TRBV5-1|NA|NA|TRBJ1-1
CASSSVRLGEAFF
TGCGCCAGCAGCTCCGTGCGATTGGGTGAAGCTTTCTTT
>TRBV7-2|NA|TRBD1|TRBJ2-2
CASRPDRVNTGELFF
TGTGCCAGCAGACCCGACAGGGTCAACACCGGGGAGCTGTTTTTT